Sequencing of this T cell receptor (beta chain) was carried out in a study of cytomegalovirus exposure and HLA in healthy donors (dated by TCRdb to between 2016 and 2019). Looking at the study overall: A later analysis indicated that the 100 to 150 validation repertoires were generated on the platform also employed for the 670 or so repertoires of the first cohort. Along with the roughly 710-subject first cohort, a separate validation cohort of approximately 110 different subjects was used. High-throughput TCR immunosequencing, statistical association of individual TCRs with disease status, and machine learning were combined to predict cytomegalovirus infection status. The aim of the study was to test whether cataloging public T cell receptors could identify signatures of past pathogen exposure.

Donors formed part of the validation cohort, which comprised about 130 subjects and was distinct from the first cohort of 690 or so subjects. The CDR3 covers 16 residues, taking in both the cysteine and the phenylalanine. Of all the DNA, just the CDR3 is kept, 48 bases in frame from base 1. Overall study results and their limits: Subsequent analysis determined that TCRs grouped into clusters in the first cohort also showed a tendency toward co-occurrence across the roughly 120 validation repertoires, and 94% of cluster scores exceeded 0. The study listed 150 to 200 TCR beta chains as associated with cytomegalovirus. Cytomegalovirus status was reported to be diagnosed by the classifier with high specificity and sensitivity in both the original and validation cohorts. A later analysis had no HLA typing for the validation cohort, so co-occurrence there was scored across all 130 or so repertoires. The authors suggested that the approach could potentially be generalized to other disease states and immunological phenotypes. In vitro tests confirmed that a few of the cytomegalovirus-associated TCR beta chains recognize cytomegalovirus antigens. While some public TCRs were present in many individuals, most TCR sequences turned up only very rarely across donors.

On this clone: The clone's antigen remains unknown. Qualities for individual bases were not recorded, and no much larger clone is one base off.

Library construction relied on the immunoSEQ multiplex PCR assay. Per the authors' processing: A statistical classification framework was developed to diagnose cytomegalovirus status using the catalog of TCR beta chain sequences. TCRdb's version of the immuneACCESS table is confined to in-frame rearrangements and falls short of the full clone set. An unresolved V gene accounts for under half of the shortfall where checked; the remainder is of unknown origin. Clonal size and the V and J genes are those of that table, whereas D and trimming came from the DNA. The sample data list 95,000 to 150,000 clones, and about 90% of these were observed just once. The ten largest clones add up to approximately 2.1% of the sample.

The source of this sequence is a woman between 18 and 29 years old in good health and CMV-seronegative. The V and J segments used are TRBV21-1 and TRBJ2-3; the DNA was not used to check the table's D call, TRBD1. TRBV21-1 is a pseudogene. Sequenced sample: PBMCs. CDR3 protein: CASSKDGGHPTDTQYF. At the DNA level, the sequence is TGTGCCAGCAGCAAAGACGGTGGACACCCCACAGATACGCAGTATTTT.